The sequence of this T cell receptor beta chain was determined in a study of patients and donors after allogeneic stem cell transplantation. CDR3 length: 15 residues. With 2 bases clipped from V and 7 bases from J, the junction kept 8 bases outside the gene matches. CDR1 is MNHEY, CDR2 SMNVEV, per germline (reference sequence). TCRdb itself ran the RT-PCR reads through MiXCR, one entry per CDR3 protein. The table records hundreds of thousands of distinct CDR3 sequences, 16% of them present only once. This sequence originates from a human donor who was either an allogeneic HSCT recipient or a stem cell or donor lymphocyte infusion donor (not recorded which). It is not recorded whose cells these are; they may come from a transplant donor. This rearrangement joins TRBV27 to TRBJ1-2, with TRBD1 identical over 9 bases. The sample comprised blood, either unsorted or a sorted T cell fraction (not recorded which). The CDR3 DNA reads TGTGCCAGCAGTTTAGGAGGACAGGGGATCTCTGGCTACACCTTC. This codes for CASSLGGQGISGYTF.